This is a list of T cell receptor beta chains from one sample in a study of cytomegalovirus exposure and HLA in healthy donors. Libraries were prepared by immunoSEQ multiplex PCR; TCRdb keeps only in-frame clonotypes and omits some of them. This sample has about 200,000 clones, with about 90% found just once. Sample: PBMCs. The receptors stem from a young woman in good health and CMV-seronegative. Each CDR3 is given with its conserved first and last residue. D genes are given only for firm matches. Clone size is shown for a subset of rows, as once, few, many or a class of expanded clone.

size,D,J,V,CDR3,DNA
NA,NA,TRBJ1-1,TRBV7-2,CASSYINTEAFF,TGTGCCAGCAGCTACATTAACACTGAAGCTTTCTTT
NA,TRBD1,TRBJ1-1,TRBV27,CASIIHRDSTEAFF,TGTGCCAGCATTATTCACCGGGACAGCACTGAAGCTTTCTTT
NA,NA,TRBJ2-2,TRBV6-5,CASSYADTGELFF,TGTGCCAGCAGTTACGCAGACACCGGGGAGCTGTTTTTT
NA,NA,TRBJ1-4,TRBV2,CATRLEGPQRELFF,TGTGCCACCCGACTCGAGGGCCCTCAGAGGGAACTGTTTTTT
NA,NA,TRBJ1-1,TRBV2,CASSDPEVYPLVGFF,TGTGCCAGCAGTGACCCAGAGGTGTATCCTTTGGTTGGTTTCTTT
NA,NA,TRBJ1-5,TRBV28,CATSDSHNQPQHF,TGTGCCACCTCGGACAGCCACAATCAGCCCCAGCATTTT
NA,TRBD2,TRBJ2-7,TRBV6-1,CASSDVAPGGYEQYF,TGTGCCAGCAGTGATGTTGCTCCGGGGGGCTACGAGCAGTACTTC
NA,TRBD2,TRBJ2-7,TRBV29-1,CSVEVLGTSDTYEQYF,TGCAGCGTTGAAGTACTCGGGACTAGCGATACCTACGAGCAGTACTTC
NA,TRBD1,TRBJ1-2,TRBV7-9,CASTPTGTDPNYGYTF,TGTGCCAGCACCCCGACCGGGACAGATCCTAACTATGGCTACACCTTC
NA,TRBD1,TRBJ2-4,TRBV7-8,CASSGSGTANIQYF,TGTGCCAGCAGCGGCTCCGGGACAGCAAACATTCAGTACTTC
NA,TRBD2,TRBJ2-1,TRBV5-4,CASSLGGGVNNEQFF,TGTGCCAGCAGCTTGGGGGGGGGAGTAAACAATGAGCAGTTCTTC
once,NA,TRBJ2-7,TRBV13,CASNRKVGGSSYEQYF,TGTGCCAGCAACCGGAAAGTAGGCGGTAGCTCCTACGAGCAGTACTTC
NA,NA,TRBJ1-1,TRBV5-1,CASSLAPGATEAFF,TGCGCCAGCAGCTTGGCCCCGGGTGCCACTGAAGCTTTCTTT
NA,TRBD2,TRBJ2-7,TRBV2,CASRLAGPLNEQYF,TGTGCCAGCAGACTAGCGGGTCCCCTGAACGAGCAGTACTTC
NA,TRBD2,TRBJ2-1,TRBV30,CAWSHPASGSLGEQFF,TGTGCCTGGAGTCATCCGGCTAGCGGGAGTTTAGGTGAGCAGTTCTTC
NA,TRBD2,TRBJ2-5,TRBV2,CASSGLAGQETQYF,TGTGCCAGCAGTGGCCTAGCGGGCCAAGAGACCCAGTACTTC
NA,TRBD2,TRBJ2-6,TRBV9,CASSFPGTSGNSGANVLTF,TGTGCCAGCAGCTTCCCAGGGACTAGCGGGAACTCTGGGGCCAACGTCCTGACTTTC
few,NA,TRBJ1-2,TRBV9,CASSVAGSPNYGYTF,TGTGCCAGCAGCGTAGCAGGCAGCCCTAACTATGGCTACACCTTC
NA,NA,TRBJ2-7,TRBV7-2,CASSSWESYEQYF,TGTGCCAGCAGCTCTTGGGAGAGCTACGAGCAGTACTTC
NA,TRBD2,TRBJ2-7,TRBV5-1,CASSKGLAVNHEQYF,TGCGCCAGCAGCAAGGGACTAGCGGTCAACCACGAGCAGTACTTC
NA,TRBD2,TRBJ2-5,TRBV6-5,CASSRAGLKTQYF,TGTGCCAGCAGTCGAGCGGGATTAAAGACCCAGTACTTC
NA,TRBD2,TRBJ2-7,TRBV5-1,CASSLAEVQREHEQYF,TGCGCCAGCAGCTTGGCCGAAGTCCAGCGGGAGCACGAGCAGTACTTC
NA,NA,TRBJ2-7,TRBV5-1,CASSLGQSRAGFSYEQYF,TGCGCCAGCAGCTTGGGCCAATCCAGGGCTGGGTTCTCCTACGAGCAGTACTTC
NA,NA,TRBJ2-2,TRBV27,CASSLLTGTGELFF,TGTGCCAGCAGTCTCCTCACAGGGACCGGGGAGCTGTTTTTT
once,NA,TRBJ1-5,TRBV6-1,CASSGQVVSDKDQPQHF,TGTGCCAGCAGTGGACAGGTCGTTTCCGATAAAGATCAGCCCCAGCATTTT
NA,NA,TRBJ2-7,TRBV2,CASSEAGGEQYF,TGTGCCAGCAGTGAAGCCGGGGGCGAGCAGTACTTC
NA,TRBD2,TRBJ2-1,TRBV25-1,CASSEAGVRYNEQFF,TGTGCCAGCAGTGAGGCGGGAGTCAGATACAATGAGCAGTTCTTC
once,NA,TRBJ1-2,TRBV11-2,CASSLGTSPEAHGYTF,TGTGCCAGCAGCTTAGGAACTTCCCCCGAGGCCCATGGCTACACCTTC
NA,TRBD2,TRBJ2-7,TRBV7-2,CASSLKTFGLVSSYEQYF,TGTGCCAGCAGCTTAAAGACTTTCGGACTAGTTTCATCCTACGAGCAGTACTTC
NA,NA,TRBJ1-1,TRBV6-1,CASTLNTEAFF,TGTGCCAGCACGTTAAACACTGAAGCTTTCTTT
NA,TRBD1,TRBJ2-5,TRBV4-1,CASSQGMGQGARRETQYF,TGCGCCAGCAGCCAAGGAATGGGACAGGGGGCGCGACGAGAGACCCAGTACTTC
NA,TRBD2,TRBJ2-7,TRBV4-3,CASSQSTSSSYEQYF,TGCGCCAGCAGCCAATCGACTAGCAGCTCCTACGAGCAGTACTTC
NA,NA,TRBJ2-1,TRBV4-3,CASSQELRLPYNEQFF,TGCGCCAGCAGCCAAGAGCTCAGGCTTCCCTACAATGAGCAGTTCTTC
once,NA,TRBJ1-2,TRBV6-6,CASSYSILAGGYGYTF,TGTGCCAGCAGTTACTCGATCTTAGCGGGGGGGTATGGCTACACCTTC
NA,NA,TRBJ2-3,TRBV7-9,CASSLEVRKPDTQYF,TGTGCCAGCAGCTTAGAAGTCAGAAAACCGGATACGCAGTATTTT
NA,TRBD2,TRBJ2-5,TRBV27,CASSLFLAGVETQYF,TGTGCCAGCAGTTTATTCCTAGCGGGAGTTGAGACCCAGTACTTC
NA,TRBD1,TRBJ2-7,TRBV12-5,CASGSFTGTGSYEQYF,TGTGCTAGTGGCTCCTTCACCGGGACAGGGTCCTACGAGCAGTACTTC
NA,NA,TRBJ2-3,TRBV5-1,CASSLVGFTDTQYF,TGCGCCAGCAGCTTGGTGGGCTTCACAGATACGCAGTATTTT
NA,TRBD2,TRBJ2-7,TRBV27,CASSKRPGLGPYEQYF,TGTGCCAGCAGTAAAAGACCGGGACTAGGGCCTTACGAGCAGTACTTC
NA,NA,TRBJ1-2,TRBV30,CAWSLFGGHGYTF,TGTGCCTGGAGTCTTTTTGGAGGGCATGGCTACACCTTC
NA,TRBD2,TRBJ2-1,TRBV4-3,CASSQAGRVGYEQFF,TGCGCCAGCAGCCAAGCCGGGAGGGTGGGCTATGAGCAGTTCTTC
few,NA,TRBJ2-5,TRBV2,CASSEGAGETQYF,TGTGCCAGCAGTGAGGGTGCGGGGGAGACCCAGTACTTC
NA,NA,TRBJ2-7,TRBV25-1,CASSELGSAEEQYF,TGTGCCAGCAGTGAGTTGGGTTCGGCGGAGGAGCAGTACTTC
NA,NA,TRBJ2-1,TRBV18,CASSPNSPSSYNEQFF,TGTGCCAGCTCACCAAATAGCCCTAGCTCCTACAATGAGCAGTTCTTC
NA,NA,TRBJ2-5,TRBV6-5,CASSYSNADQETQYF,TGTGCCAGCAGTTACTCAAACGCGGATCAAGAGACCCAGTACTTC
NA,TRBD1,TRBJ1-2,TRBV27,CASSHHVPPGQLGYGYTF,TGTGCCAGCAGTCATCACGTACCCCCGGGACAGCTAGGCTATGGCTACACCTTC
NA,NA,TRBJ1-1,TRBV29-1,CSVETYRNTEAFF,TGCAGCGTTGAAACCTACAGGAACACTGAAGCTTTCTTT
once,TRBD2,TRBJ2-2,TRBV28,CASSLRDWGLAGDTGELFF,TGTGCCAGCAGTCTCCGGGACTGGGGACTAGCGGGAGACACCGGGGAGCTGTTTTTT
NA,NA,TRBJ1-3,TRBV6-1,CASSEGRGSGNTIYF,TGTGCCAGCAGTGAAGGACGGGGATCTGGAAACACCATATATTTT
NA,NA,TRBJ1-3,TRBV9,CASSARGLPLSGNTIYF,TGTGCCAGCAGCGCAAGGGGACTCCCGCTCTCTGGAAACACCATATATTTT
NA,NA,TRBJ2-3,TRBV7-8,CASSLQADTQYF,TGTGCCAGCAGCTTACAGGCAGATACGCAGTATTTT
NA,NA,TRBJ1-5,TRBV6-6,CASRWEGNQPQHF,TGTGCCAGCAGATGGGAGGGCAATCAGCCCCAGCATTTT
NA,NA,TRBJ1-2,TRBV27,CASSLFFMPGYGYTF,TGTGCCAGCAGTTTATTTTTCATGCCAGGCTATGGCTACACCTTC
once,NA,TRBJ2-5,TRBV20-1,CSWRGPETQYF,TGCAGTTGGAGGGGTCCGGAGACCCAGTACTTC
NA,NA,TRBJ1-4,TRBV9,CASSVGGGGGEKLFF,TGTGCCAGCAGCGTAGGAGGGGGGGGAGGTGAAAAACTGTTTTTT
NA,NA,TRBJ2-1,TRBV9,CASSVGVSGGNEQFF,TGTGCCAGCAGCGTAGGAGTCTCAGGTGGAAATGAGCAGTTCTTC
NA,NA,TRBJ2-7,TRBV27,CASSTRGSYEQYF,TGTGCCAGCAGCACCAGGGGTTCGTACGAGCAGTACTTC
NA,NA,TRBJ1-4,TRBV20-1,CSALRTETVFF,TGCAGTGCTCTTCGGACAGAAACAGTGTTTTTT
NA,NA,TRBJ2-5,TRBV28,CATQGKETQYF,TGTGCCACCCAGGGGAAAGAGACCCAGTACTTC